Shown below are 10 T cell receptor beta chains from a single sample sequenced in a study of shared clonotypes between healthy human individuals. Assay: immunoSEQ multiplex PCR; the TCRdb copy retains only in-frame clones and omits some. In the table there are about 980,000 clones, over 60% of which are singletons. Sequenced: memory CD4+ T cells sorted from blood. Regarding subset: CD45RA-negative fraction. These receptors were obtained from a man aged 18 to 30 in good health.

The chain has TRBV2 and TRBJ2-1; 9 bases map to TRBD2. V trimming: 6 bases; J trimming: 4 bases; junction bases outside the gene matches: 7. Per germline, CDR1 SNHLY and CDR2 FYNNEI. The CDR3 is 15 amino acids. The CDR3 loop reads CASSRGSGGYNEQFF. The CDR3 nucleotides read TGTGCCAGCAGCCGTGGTAGCGGGGGATACAATGAGCAGTTCTTC.

The CDR3 sequence is CASSELGHPRGPLHF. Here the CDR3 DNA reads TGTGCCAGCAGTGAACTGGGACACCCTAGAGGACCCCTCCACTTT. The chain is built from TRBV6-1 and TRBJ1-6, with a possible D match to TRBD1 (6 bases). Germline assignment: CDR1 MNHNS and CDR2 SASEGT. The V gene lost 2 bases and the J gene lost 12 bases, with 17 bases spanning the gap. There are 15 residues in the CDR3.

The CDR3 region is CASSYSSRVGQPQHF. Written as DNA, the CDR3 is TGTGCCAGCAGTTACTCGAGCAGGGTTGGACAGCCCCAGCATTTT. V is TRBV6-6 and J is TRBJ1-5; D might be TRBD1 (5 bases). V was clipped by 0 bases and J by 7 bases, with 13 bases between them. Germline CDR1 reads MNHNY; CDR2 reads SVGAGI (reference sequence). This CDR3 region has 15 residues.

This chain's CDR3 is CASSAGQGAHQPQHF. In DNA, the CDR3 is TGTGCCAGCAGCGCCGGACAGGGGGCCCATCAGCCCCAGCATTTT. The chain recombines TRBV5-6 with TRBJ1-5; 11 bases match TRBD1. CDR3 size: 15 residues. V lost 4 bases to trimming and J lost 5 bases; unmatched junction nucleotides: 5. Germline-derived CDR1 and CDR2 are SGHDT and YYEEEE.

The chain uses TRBV7-2 and TRBJ2-2, with 7 bases fitting TRBD1. Germline CDR1 SGHTA, CDR2 FQGNSA. J gave up 7 bases and V 4 bases, and 9 bases lay outside the gene matches. The CDR3 is 15 amino acids. The CDR3 bases are TGTGCCAGCAGCTCAATGGGACAGAGTAACGGGGAGCTGTTTTTT. Translation: CASSSMGQSNGELFF.

This sequence joins TRBV7-3 and TRBJ1-2; 7 positions match TRBD1. The V and J ends lost 5 bases and 4 bases, in that order; junction bases with no gene match: 7. Germline values: CDR1 SGHTA, CDR2 FQGTGA. CDR3 length: 14 amino acids. CDR3 sequence (DNA): TGTGCCAGCAGCCCAGACAGGGACGCCTATGGCTACACCTTC. Its protein is CASSPDRDAYGYTF.

This chain joins TRBV4-3 and TRBJ1-2, with 7 bases that match TRBD1. CDR1 and CDR2 (germline): LGHNA, YSLEER. This CDR3 is built from 16 residues. The V gene end was trimmed by 0 bases and the J gene end by 5 bases; junction bases not matched to a gene: 9. The CDR3 bases are TGCGCCAGCAGCCAAGATCCCGCAGGGGGAAATTATGGCTACACCTTC. Amino acid sequence: CASSQDPAGGNYGYTF.

V usage is TRBV25-1 and J usage is TRBJ2-7, with D possibly called TRBD1 or TRBD2 (5 bases each). The CDR3 covers 14 residues. The V end was cut by 4 bases, the J end by 6 bases, with 16 bases between. Germline V gives CDR1 MGHDK, CDR2 SYGVNS. CDR3 sequence (DNA): TGTGCCAGCAGTGGGGGGACGTCCCGGTTCGAGCAGTACTTC. It is translated as CASSGGTSRFEQYF.

The chain recombines TRBV6-5 with TRBJ1-3; D ambiguous. Germline V gene data show CDR1 as MNHEY and CDR2 as SVGAGI. This CDR3 contains 11 residues. Trimming took 8 bases from V and 1 from J, leaving 3 bases between them. CDR3 sequence (DNA): TGTGCCAGCGGTTCTGGAAACACCATATATTTT. Amino acids: CASGSGNTIYF.

The chain is built from TRBV5-1 and TRBJ1-1; the D gene is possibly TRBD1 (5 bases). The CDR3 length is 13 residues. Germline CDR1 is SGHRS and CDR2 is YFSETQ. V shed 4 bases and J shed 5 bases, with 12 bases lying between them. The CDR3 here is CASSPPWGTEAFF. Here the CDR3 DNA reads TGCGCCAGCAGCCCCCCCTGGGGGACTGAAGCTTTCTTT.